Following are 14 T cell receptor beta chains from one sample sequenced in a study of blood T cell repertoires in COVID-19. Method: immunoSEQ multiplex PCR; TCRdb's copy keeps in-frame clones and lacks some. The profile shows 100,000 to 150,000 clones, about four fifths of them singletons. The sequencing sample was made of peripheral blood. These receptor sequences come from a man aged 25-45 years with COVID-19, enrolled during active disease.

This chain uses TRBV27 with TRBJ1-5; TRBD1 aligns across 12 bases. The CDR3 is made up of 16 amino acids. The trim removed 6 bases at V and 7 bases at J, leaving 10 bases unmatched. The germline V gene has CDR1 MNHEY and CDR2 SMNVEV (reference sequence). The CDR3 is CASSRGYGTGGQPQHF. The CDR3 nucleotides are TGTGCCAGCAGCAGGGGATATGGGACAGGGGGCCAGCCCCAGCATTTT.

This clone was seen once. This chain links TRBV7-9 with TRBJ2-3, with 8 bases aligning to TRBD2. CDR1 SEHNR and CDR2 FQNEAQ come from the germline V gene (reference sequence). Unmatched junction bases numbered 6, after V lost 1 base and J lost 6 bases. The CDR3 is made up of 15 amino acids. In nucleotides, the CDR3 is TGTGCCAGCAGCTTAGATGAGACTAGCGTGGATACGCAGTATTTT. This translates into CASSLDETSVDTQYF.

The chain couples TRBV5-4 to TRBJ2-7, with 7 bases aligning to TRBD1. The CDR3 totals 14 residues. Germline V gene sequence: CDR1 SGHNT, CDR2 YYREEE (reference sequence). The V segment lost 4 bases and the J segment 5 bases; nucleotides outside the gene matches: 9. The CDR3 here is CASSPHRGGDEQYF. In nucleotides, the CDR3 is TGTGCCAGCAGCCCACACAGGGGTGGGGACGAGCAGTACTTC.

The chain combines TRBV11-3 with TRBJ2-7; D gene uncertain. The germline CDR1 and CDR2 sequences are SGHNT and YENEEA. Trimming left V 0 bases short and J 1 base short, with 7 bases between. This CDR3 has 14 amino acids. DNA for the CDR3: TGTGCCAGCAGCTTAGATTCGGTGTCCTACGAGCAGTACTTC. This translates into CASSLDSVSYEQYF.

V and J are TRBV7-6 and TRBJ2-2; 9 bases are a match to TRBD2. The CDR3 covers 16 residues. Germline lookup yields CDR1 SGHVS and CDR2 FNYEAQ. The J segment lost 3 bases and the V segment lost 5 bases, leaving 7 bases of the junction unmatched. Here the CDR3 reads CASSHYAGGDTGELFF. In DNA, the CDR3 is TGTGCCAGCAGCCATTACGCGGGGGGGGACACCGGGGAGCTGTTTTTT.

J is TRBJ2-5 and V is TRBV3-1 (or the pseudogene TRBV3-2); 9 bases align to TRBD2. The trim removed 3 bases at V and 3 bases at J, leaving 11 bases unmatched. CDR1 LGHDT and CDR2 YNNKEL come from the germline V gene (reference sequence). The CDR3 is made up of 17 amino acids. Here the CDR3 reads CASSHTSPGLAEETQYF. In nucleotides, the CDR3 is TGTGCCAGCAGCCATACGAGCCCGGGACTAGCAGAAGAGACCCAGTACTTC.

A few counts support this clone. The chain carries TRBV30 and TRBJ2-7; possibly TRBD2 for D (5 bases). The germline V gene has CDR1 GTSNPN and CDR2 SVGIG (reference sequence). The CDR3 sequence is 14 residues long. V lost 0 bases to trimming and J lost 0 bases, with 9 bases between them. The CDR3 is CAWSVSGLSYEQYF. The CDR3 region has the DNA TGTGCCTGGAGTGTAAGCGGACTCTCCTACGAGCAGTACTTC. Full variable domain (outside the CDR3, taken from reference TRBV30 and TRBJ2-7): SQTIHQWPATLVQPVGSPLSLECTVEGTSNPNLYWYRQAAGRGLQLLFYSVGIGQISSEVPQNLSASRPQDRQFILSSKKLLLSDSGFYLCAWSVSGLSYEQYFGPGTRLTVT.

The chain joins TRBV4-2 to TRBJ2-7; TRBD2 matches at 11 bases. This CDR3 spans 17 amino acids. Germline V gives CDR1 LGHNA, CDR2 YNFKEQ. Trimming took 2 bases from V and 4 from J; bases not matched to a gene: 10. The CDR3 here is CASSQPSAGTSGYEQYF. In DNA, the CDR3 is TGTGCCAGCAGCCAACCTTCAGCCGGGACTAGCGGATACGAGCAGTACTTC.

This clone has a single count. The genes are TRBV19 and TRBJ2-1, with D possibly TRBD1 on 5 matching bases. V was cut by 5 bases and J by 8 bases, with 7 bases left in between. The CDR3 spans 11 residues. Germline V gene data show CDR1 as LNHDA and CDR2 as SQIVND (reference sequence). The CDR3 bases are TGTGCCAGTAGTCGACAGTATGAGCAGTTCTTC. As protein: CASSRQYEQFF.

The J gene is TRBJ1-4, the V gene TRBV7-9, with D tentatively TRBD1 (6 bases). This CDR3 is built from 15 residues. Germline V gene lookup returns CDR1 SEHNR and CDR2 FQNEAQ (reference sequence). Between the trimmed V and J ends, which lost 5 bases and 4 bases, there was a span of 14 bases. This CDR3 reads CASSDPRGLNEKLFF. CDR3 nucleotide sequence: TGTGCCAGCAGCGACCCGCGGGGGCTTAATGAAAAACTGTTTTTT.

The chain employs TRBV7-2 and TRBJ1-4; D unresolved. V lost 5 bases and J 8 bases, leaving 21 bases between the germline ends. Germline loops: CDR1 SGHTA, CDR2 FQGNSA. There are 16 residues in the CDR3. CDR3 in DNA: TGTGCCAGCAGCCCTCCCCCGGGATCCCCCGAGGAAAAACTGTTTTTT. Encoded protein: CASSPPPGSPEEKLFF.

This chain links TRBV29-1 with TRBJ1-5; no clear D gene. The V end lost 5 bases, the J end lost 5 bases, and 16 bases lay between the germline ends. The CDR3 runs to 14 residues. The V gene's germline CDR1 is SQVTM and CDR2 ANQGSEA. In DNA, the CDR3 is TGCAGCGTTACGGAGGGAGGGTCCGATCAGCCCCAGCATTTT. It translates to CSVTEGGSDQPQHF.

This clone was picked up a small number of times. The rearrangement links TRBV5-1 to TRBJ1-1; D gene ambiguous. The CDR3 is 14 amino acids. The germline gives CDR1 SGHRS, CDR2 YFSETQ. Trimming cost V 0 bases and J 7 bases, with 13 bases left between them. The CDR3 protein is CASSLAAGAYEAFF. CDR3 DNA sequence: TGCGCCAGCAGCTTGGCTGCAGGCGCATATGAAGCTTTCTTT.

The chain carries TRBV6-5 and TRBJ2-7; TRBD1 aligns across 11 bases. This CDR3 comprises 13 residues. CDR1 MNHEY and CDR2 SVGAGI come from the germline V gene. The V and J ends lost 7 bases and 3 bases, in that order; junction bases with no gene match: 2. In DNA, the CDR3 is TGTGCCAGCATGGGGACAGGGGGCTACGAGCAGTACTTC. The encoded protein is CASMGTGGYEQYF.